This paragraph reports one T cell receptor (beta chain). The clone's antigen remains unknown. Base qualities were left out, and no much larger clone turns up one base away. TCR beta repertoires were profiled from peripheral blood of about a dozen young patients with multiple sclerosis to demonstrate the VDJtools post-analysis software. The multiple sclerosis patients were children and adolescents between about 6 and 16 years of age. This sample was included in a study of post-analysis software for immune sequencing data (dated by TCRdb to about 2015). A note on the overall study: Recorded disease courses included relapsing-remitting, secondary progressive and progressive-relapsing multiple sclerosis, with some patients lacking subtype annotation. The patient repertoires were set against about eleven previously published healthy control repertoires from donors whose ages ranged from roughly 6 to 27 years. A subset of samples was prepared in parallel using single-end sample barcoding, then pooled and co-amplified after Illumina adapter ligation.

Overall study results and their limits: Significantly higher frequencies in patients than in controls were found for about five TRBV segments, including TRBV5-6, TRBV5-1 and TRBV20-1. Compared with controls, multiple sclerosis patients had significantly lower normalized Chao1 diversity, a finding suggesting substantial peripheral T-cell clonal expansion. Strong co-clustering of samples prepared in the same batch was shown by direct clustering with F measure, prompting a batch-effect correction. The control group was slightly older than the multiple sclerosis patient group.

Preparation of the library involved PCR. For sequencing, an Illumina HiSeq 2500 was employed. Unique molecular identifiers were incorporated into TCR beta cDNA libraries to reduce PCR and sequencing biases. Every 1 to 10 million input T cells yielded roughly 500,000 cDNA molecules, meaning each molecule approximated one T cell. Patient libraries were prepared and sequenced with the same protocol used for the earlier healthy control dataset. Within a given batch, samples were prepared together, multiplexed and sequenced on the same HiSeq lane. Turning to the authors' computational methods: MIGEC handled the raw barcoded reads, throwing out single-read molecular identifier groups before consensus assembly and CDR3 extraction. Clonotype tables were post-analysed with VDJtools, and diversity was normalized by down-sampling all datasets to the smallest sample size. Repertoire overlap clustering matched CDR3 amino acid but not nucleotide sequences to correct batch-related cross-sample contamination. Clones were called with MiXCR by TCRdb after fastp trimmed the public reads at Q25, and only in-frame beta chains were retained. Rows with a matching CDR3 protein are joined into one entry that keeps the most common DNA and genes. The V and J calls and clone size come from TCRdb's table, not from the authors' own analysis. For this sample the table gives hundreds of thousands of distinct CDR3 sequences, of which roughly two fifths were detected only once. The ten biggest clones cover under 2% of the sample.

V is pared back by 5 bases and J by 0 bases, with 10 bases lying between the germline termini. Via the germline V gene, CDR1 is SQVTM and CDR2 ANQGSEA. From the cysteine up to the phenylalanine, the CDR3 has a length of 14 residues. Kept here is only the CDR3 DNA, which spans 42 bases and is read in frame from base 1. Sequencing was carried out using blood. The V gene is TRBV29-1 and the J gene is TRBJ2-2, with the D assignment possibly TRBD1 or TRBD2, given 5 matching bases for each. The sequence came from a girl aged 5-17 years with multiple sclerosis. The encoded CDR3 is CSVRGDSNTGELFF. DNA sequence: TGCAGCGTTCGAGGGGATTCGAACACCGGGGAGCTGTTTTTT.